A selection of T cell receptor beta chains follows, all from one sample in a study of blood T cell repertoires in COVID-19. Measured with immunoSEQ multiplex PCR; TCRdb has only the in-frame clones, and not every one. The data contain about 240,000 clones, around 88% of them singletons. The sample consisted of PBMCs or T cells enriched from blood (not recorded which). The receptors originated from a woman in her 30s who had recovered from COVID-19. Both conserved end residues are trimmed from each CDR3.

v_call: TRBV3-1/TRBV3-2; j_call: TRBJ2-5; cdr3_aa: ASSQVLAASGETQY
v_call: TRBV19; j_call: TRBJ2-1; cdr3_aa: ASSPRTSGTGVGNEQF
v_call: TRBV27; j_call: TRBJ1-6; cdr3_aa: ASSGTVYSPLH
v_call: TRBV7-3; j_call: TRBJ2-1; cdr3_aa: ASSFARDNEQF
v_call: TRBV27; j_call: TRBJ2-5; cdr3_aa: ASSSDREVQETQY
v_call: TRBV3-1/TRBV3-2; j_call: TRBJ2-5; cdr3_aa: ASSQRASGVQETQY
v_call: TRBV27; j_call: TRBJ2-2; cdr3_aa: ASSSPGLAGPGGTGELF
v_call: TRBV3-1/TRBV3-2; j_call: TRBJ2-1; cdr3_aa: ASSQSPRGTGGPPYNEQF
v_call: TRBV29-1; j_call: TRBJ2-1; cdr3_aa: SVEWGGTSGYNEQF
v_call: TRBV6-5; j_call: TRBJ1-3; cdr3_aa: ASSYGTGVGNTIY
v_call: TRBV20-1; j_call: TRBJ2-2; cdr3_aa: SASRLAGNTGELF
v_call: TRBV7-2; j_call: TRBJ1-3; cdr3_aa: ASSLDRELFGNTIY
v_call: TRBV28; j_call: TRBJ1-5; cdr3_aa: ASSLADQPQH
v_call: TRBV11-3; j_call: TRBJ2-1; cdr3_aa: ASSLHGTSGYNEQF
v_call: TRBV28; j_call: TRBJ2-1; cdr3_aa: ASTLERNEQF
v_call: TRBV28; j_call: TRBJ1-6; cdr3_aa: ASSWATVYNSPLH
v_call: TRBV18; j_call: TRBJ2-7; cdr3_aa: ASSRILSGKN
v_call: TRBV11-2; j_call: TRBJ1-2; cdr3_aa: ASSNTGVNYGYT
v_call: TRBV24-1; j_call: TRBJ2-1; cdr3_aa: ATSGPSGSSYNEQF
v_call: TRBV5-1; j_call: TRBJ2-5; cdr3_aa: ASSSSPSGRGETQY
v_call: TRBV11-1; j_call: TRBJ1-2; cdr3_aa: ASSFVATNYGYT
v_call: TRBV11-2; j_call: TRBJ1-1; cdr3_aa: ASSFLSRTGYGGAEAF
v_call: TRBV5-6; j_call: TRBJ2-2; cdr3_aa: ASRLLRTGDTGELF
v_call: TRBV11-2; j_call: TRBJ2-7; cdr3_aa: ASGKRSSDEQY
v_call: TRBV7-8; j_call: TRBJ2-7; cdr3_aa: ASSFRFEGSYEQY
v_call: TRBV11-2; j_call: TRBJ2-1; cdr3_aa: ASSPTSGSKNEQF
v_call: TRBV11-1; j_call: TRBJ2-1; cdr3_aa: ASSLGRNEHNEQF
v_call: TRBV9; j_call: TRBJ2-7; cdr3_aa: ASSETGISSYEQY
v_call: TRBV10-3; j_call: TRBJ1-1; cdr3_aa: AISGDRNTEAF
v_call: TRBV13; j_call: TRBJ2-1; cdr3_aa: ASSLGRVNEQF
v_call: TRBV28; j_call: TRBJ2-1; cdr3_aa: ASSPPHRTSGSFDEQF
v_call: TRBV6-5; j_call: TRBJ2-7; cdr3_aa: ASRDREGSYEQY
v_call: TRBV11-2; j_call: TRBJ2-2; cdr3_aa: ASSSWTSGRARETGELF
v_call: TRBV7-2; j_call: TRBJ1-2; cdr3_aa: ASSSTDRVGGYT
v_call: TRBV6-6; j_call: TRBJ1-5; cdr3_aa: ASSYGQGNDQPQH
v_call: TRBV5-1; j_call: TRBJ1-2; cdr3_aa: ASSLQGPGGGYT
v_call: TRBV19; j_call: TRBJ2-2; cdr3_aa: ASRGVGTGVTGELF
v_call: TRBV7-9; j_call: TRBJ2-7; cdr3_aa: ASSLGPAGTYEQY
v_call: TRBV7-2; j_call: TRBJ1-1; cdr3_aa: ASSFREGARGAF
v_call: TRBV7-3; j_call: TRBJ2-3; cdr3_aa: ASSSGTGWSDTQY
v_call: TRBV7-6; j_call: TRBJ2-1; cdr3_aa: ASSLDDETSGRRSYNEQF
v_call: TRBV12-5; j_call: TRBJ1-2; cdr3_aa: ASGLVLGAAYYGYT
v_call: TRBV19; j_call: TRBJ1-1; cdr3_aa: ASSIDSLNTEAF
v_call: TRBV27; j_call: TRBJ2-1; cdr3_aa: ASSFTPGTSGRSYNEQF
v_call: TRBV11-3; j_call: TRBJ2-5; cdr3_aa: ASSLGAAGVRETQY
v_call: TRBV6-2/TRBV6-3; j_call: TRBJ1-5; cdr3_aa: ASSRRTGGMTHSPTQPQH
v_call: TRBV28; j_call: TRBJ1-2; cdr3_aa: ASSLSGQGINGYT
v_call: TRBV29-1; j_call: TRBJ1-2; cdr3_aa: SVDQAYGYT
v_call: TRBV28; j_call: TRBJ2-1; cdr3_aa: ASSSSGGFYRAGVDSEQF
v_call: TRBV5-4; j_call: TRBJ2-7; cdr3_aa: ASSPGQNYEQY
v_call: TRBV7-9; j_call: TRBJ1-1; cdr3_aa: ASSLAPGKAEAF
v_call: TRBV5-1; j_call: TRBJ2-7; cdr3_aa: ASLTRDSWSLFLDEQY
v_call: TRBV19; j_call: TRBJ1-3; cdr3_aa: ASRQGLGRSGNTIY
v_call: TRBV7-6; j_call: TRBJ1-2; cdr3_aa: ASSQPDSYGYT
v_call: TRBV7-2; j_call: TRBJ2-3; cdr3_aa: ASTTGGGADTQY
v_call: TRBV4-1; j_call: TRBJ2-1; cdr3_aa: ASSQGSGVYNEQF